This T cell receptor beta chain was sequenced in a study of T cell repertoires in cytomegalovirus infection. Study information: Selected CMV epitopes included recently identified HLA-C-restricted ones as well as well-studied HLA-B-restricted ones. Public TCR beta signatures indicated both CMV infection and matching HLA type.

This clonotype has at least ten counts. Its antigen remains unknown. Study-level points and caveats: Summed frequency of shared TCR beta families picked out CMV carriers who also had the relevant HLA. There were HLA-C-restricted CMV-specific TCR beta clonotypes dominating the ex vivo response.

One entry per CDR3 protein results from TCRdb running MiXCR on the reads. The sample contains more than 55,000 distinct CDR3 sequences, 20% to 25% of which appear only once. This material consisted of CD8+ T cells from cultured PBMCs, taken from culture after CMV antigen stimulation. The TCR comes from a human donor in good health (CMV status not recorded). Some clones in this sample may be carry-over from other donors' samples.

The CDR3 nucleotides read TGTGCCAGCAGCTTAGAGCTAGCGGGGGGGCGGGCAGAGACCCAGTACTTC. As protein: CASSLELAGGRAETQYF. The chain recombines TRBV7-8 with TRBJ2-5, with 12 bases lining up with TRBD2. From germline, CDR1 is SGHVS and CDR2 FQNEAQ. CDR3 length: 17 residues. After removal of 1 base from V and 4 bases from J, the junction contained 7 bases not matched to a gene.